Presented here are 2 T cell receptor beta chains from one specimen sequenced in a study of T cell responses to AZD1222 COVID-19 vaccine. Produced via immunoSEQ multiplex PCR; TCRdb's table is partial and in-frame only. The sample lists tens of thousands of clones; about nine tenths were seen once. The specimen comprised peripheral blood, sampled on day 0 of AZD1222 vaccination. The receptors come from an adult in good health.

The CDR3 loop is CASSLFQVRSSAIQYF. In DNA form, the CDR3 reads TGCGCCAGCAGCTTGTTTCAAGTCCGCTCTAGCGCCATTCAGTACTTC. The chain links TRBV5-1 to TRBJ2-4; D is possibly TRBD2 (6 bases). Germline CDR1 SGHRS, CDR2 YFSETQ. This CDR3 contains 16 residues. With 1 base removed from V and 9 bases from J, the gap between germline ends came to 20 bases.

The chain uses TRBV7-2 and TRBJ1-1, with D possibly being TRBD1 (5 bases). The V gene lost 5 bases and the J gene lost 10 bases, with 14 bases spanning the gap. The CDR3 contains 12 residues. The germline CDR1 and CDR2 sequences are SGHTA and FQGNSA. CDR3 sequence: CASSTSPGAAFF. The CDR3 region has the DNA TGTGCCAGCAGCACGTCTCCCGGGGCAGCTTTCTTT.